Listed below are T cell receptor beta chains from one sample, sequenced in a study of T cells in Graves' hyperthyroidism and ophthalmopathy. MiXCR, run by TCRdb on the multiplex PCR reads, gives a single entry per CDR3 protein. The table has about 400,000 distinct CDR3 sequences, roughly 13% seen once; the top ten hold under 30%. Sequencing used blood. These receptors were obtained from a man aged 50 to 59 with Graves' ophthalmopathy. The CDR3 runs from the conserved cysteine through the conserved F or W. Each record gives: clone size, V gene, D gene, J gene, CDR3 DNA, CDR3 protein. A D gene is named only where the DNA matches it firmly. Only part of the rows carry a size: once, few, many, or a class if the clone is expanded.

size: many
V: TRBV28
D: TRBD1
J: TRBJ2-1
DNA: TGTGCCAGCAGGGACAGACAGGGGGGCTACAATGAGCAGTTCTTC
CDR3: CASRDRQGGYNEQFF

size: once
V: TRBV6-4
D: TRBD2
J: TRBJ2-3
DNA: TGTGCCAGCAGTGGTTTAGCGGGAGAACTCCGAGATACGCAGTATTTT
CDR3: CASSGLAGELRDTQYF

size: many
V: TRBV18
D: TRBD1
J: TRBJ1-3
DNA: TGTGCCAGCTCAAGAAGACAGGGAGAAGACACCATATATTTT
CDR3: CASSRRQGEDTIYF

size: many
V: TRBV30
D: NA
J: TRBJ1-4
DNA: TGTGCCTGGAACCGCCCTAATGAAAAACTGTTTTTT
CDR3: CAWNRPNEKLFF

size: many
V: TRBV11-3
D: TRBD1
J: TRBJ2-7
DNA: TGTGCCAGCAGCTCCGGGACAGGGGCCTACGAGCAGTACTTC
CDR3: CASSSGTGAYEQYF

size: NA
V: TRBV14
D: NA
J: TRBJ2-3
DNA: TGTGCCAGCAGCCCCCTACTGAACAGGGTGGGGGGATTGCAGTATTTT
CDR3: CASSPLLNRVGGLQYF

size: many
V: TRBV11-3
D: NA
J: TRBJ2-1
DNA: TGTGCCAGCAGGGTCGGTAGTGGGGATGAGCAGTTCTTC
CDR3: CASRVGSGDEQFF

size: many
V: TRBV3-1
D: NA
J: TRBJ1-4
DNA: TGTGCCAGCAGCTCATCACCGACAACTAATGAAAAACTGTTTTTT
CDR3: CASSSSPTTNEKLFF

size: many
V: TRBV20-1
D: TRBD1
J: TRBJ1-4
DNA: TGCAGTGCCCAGACAGGGGGTAATGAAAAACTGTTTTTT
CDR3: CSAQTGGNEKLFF

size: NA
V: TRBV12-3/TRBV12-4
D: NA
J: TRBJ1-4
DNA: TGTGCCAGCACCCTGTCGGCTCAAGGACCACTGTTTTTT
CDR3: CASTLSAQGPLFF

size: many
V: TRBV30
D: NA
J: TRBJ1-2
DNA: TGTGCCTGGAGTCCCGTTGAGTATGGCTACACCTTC
CDR3: CAWSPVEYGYTF

size: many
V: TRBV5-1
D: TRBD2
J: TRBJ2-7
DNA: TGCGCCAGCAGCTTCCAGCGGGAGGGCTACGAGCAGTACTTC
CDR3: CASSFQREGYEQYF

size: NA
V: TRBV29-1
D: NA
J: TRBJ2-3
DNA: TGCAGCGTTGAGAAAGGGAAGGATACGCAGTATTTT
CDR3: CSVEKGKDTQYF

size: NA
V: TRBV29-1
D: NA
J: TRBJ2-1
DNA: TGCAGCGCGGGCGGCAGATACAATGAGCAGTTCTTC
CDR3: CSAGGRYNEQFF

size: NA
V: TRBV7-2
D: NA
J: TRBJ2-1
DNA: TGTGCCAGCAGCTCTCCCCGGTATGCCAGAAATGAGCAGTTCTTC
CDR3: CASSSPRYARNEQFF

size: many
V: TRBV2
D: NA
J: TRBJ1-6
DNA: TGTGCCAGCAGTGAAGCCCGGGGGGGAATTGGGTCACCCCTCCACTTT
CDR3: CASSEARGGIGSPLHF

size: many
V: TRBV29-1
D: TRBD1
J: TRBJ1-5
DNA: TGCAGCGTTGGACAAGGACAGGGGAACGGCAATCAGCCCCAGCATTTT
CDR3: CSVGQGQGNGNQPQHF

size: many
V: TRBV28
D: TRBD2
J: TRBJ2-7
DNA: TGTGCCAGCAGCACAATACGGACTAGCAAAGGAATCAGCTACGAGCAGTACTTC
CDR3: CASSTIRTSKGISYEQYF

size: many
V: TRBV20-1
D: NA
J: TRBJ2-2
DNA: TGCAGTGCCCCGACGAGGACCGGGGAGCTGTTTTTT
CDR3: CSAPTRTGELFF

size: many
V: TRBV3-1
D: NA
J: TRBJ2-2
DNA: TGTGCCAGCAGCCAGATAGCGAACACCGGGGAGCTGTTTTTT
CDR3: CASSQIANTGELFF

size: NA
V: TRBV14
D: NA
J: TRBJ2-7
DNA: TGTGCCAGCAGCCACCCCGGGGGTCTCTACGAGCAGTACTTC
CDR3: CASSHPGGLYEQYF

size: NA
V: TRBV6-1
D: NA
J: TRBJ1-1
DNA: TGTGCCAGCAGTATATCGGGCACTGAAGCTTTCTTT
CDR3: CASSISGTEAFF

size: many
V: TRBV3-1
D: NA
J: TRBJ1-5
DNA: TGTGCCAGCAGCTCCCATGGCGACAATCAGCCCCAGCATTTT
CDR3: CASSSHGDNQPQHF

size: many
V: TRBV7-9
D: TRBD1
J: TRBJ2-7
DNA: TGTGCCAGCAGCTCAGGCGGACAGGGCTACGAGCAGTACTTC
CDR3: CASSSGGQGYEQYF

size: NA
V: TRBV12-3/TRBV12-4
D: NA
J: TRBJ2-5
DNA: TGTGCCAGCTCCCAAAACCCGATTGGGACCCAGTACTTC
CDR3: CASSQNPIGTQYF

size: few
V: TRBV30
D: NA
J: TRBJ2-6
DNA: TGTGCCTGGAGGGGGTTCAGGGGCCCCTCTGGGGCCAACGTCCTGACTTTC
CDR3: CAWRGFRGPSGANVLTF

size: few
V: TRBV19
D: NA
J: TRBJ1-5
DNA: TGTGCCAGTAAACCGACCTCTAGCAATCAGCCCCAGCATTTT
CDR3: CASKPTSSNQPQHF

size: many
V: TRBV19
D: NA
J: TRBJ2-7
DNA: TGTGCCAGTAGTATAGGTTCCCGCAGAGGCTACGAGCAGTACTTC
CDR3: CASSIGSRRGYEQYF

size: few
V: TRBV24-1
D: TRBD2
J: TRBJ2-1
DNA: TGTGCCACTGAACAGGGTACGCTCGCGGGAGGATCCTACAATGAGCAGTTCTTC
CDR3: CATEQGTLAGGSYNEQFF

size: NA
V: TRBV9
D: TRBD1
J: TRBJ2-3
DNA: TGTGCCAGCAGCGCGGGACAGGGGGCGGAAGATACGCAGTATTTT
CDR3: CASSAGQGAEDTQYF

size: many
V: TRBV3-1
D: TRBD2
J: TRBJ2-3
DNA: TGTGCCAGCAGTAAGTTTCCAGGACTAGCGGGAGCACGAGATACGCAGTATTTT
CDR3: CASSKFPGLAGARDTQYF

size: many
V: TRBV11-3
D: NA
J: TRBJ2-1
DNA: TGTGCCAGCAGCTCCTCACAGGGATCCAACAATGAGCAGTTCTTC
CDR3: CASSSSQGSNNEQFF

size: NA
V: TRBV27
D: TRBD2
J: TRBJ2-7
DNA: TGTGCCAGCAGTGAAAGCACTAGCGCCAACTCCTACGAGCAGTACTTC
CDR3: CASSESTSANSYEQYF

size: many
V: TRBV18
D: NA
J: TRBJ1-2
DNA: TGTGCCAGCTCACAAGACAGCTATGGCTACACCTTC
CDR3: CASSQDSYGYTF

size: NA
V: TRBV5-1
D: TRBD2
J: TRBJ2-2
DNA: TGCGCCAGCAGCCGTGGGGCGGGAGTGTCGAACACCGGGGAGCTGTTTTTT
CDR3: CASSRGAGVSNTGELFF

size: many
V: TRBV30
D: NA
J: TRBJ2-7
DNA: TGTGCCTGGAGTCGGACATCCTACGAGCAGTACTTC
CDR3: CAWSRTSYEQYF

size: many
V: TRBV2
D: TRBD2
J: TRBJ2-7
DNA: TGTGCCAGCACCGGGACTAGCGGGATGTACGAGCAGTACTTC
CDR3: CASTGTSGMYEQYF

size: NA
V: TRBV10-3
D: NA
J: TRBJ2-3
DNA: TGTGCCATCAGTGAGGGCCCAGGGAGGAGCACAGATACGCAGTATTTT
CDR3: CAISEGPGRSTDTQYF

size: many
V: TRBV20-1
D: TRBD1
J: TRBJ2-5
DNA: TGCAGTGCTAGAGACTGGCGGACAGGTCAAGAGACCCAGTACTTC
CDR3: CSARDWRTGQETQYF

size: few
V: TRBV6-1
D: TRBD1
J: TRBJ1-3
DNA: TGTGCCAGCAGTAAAGGGACAGGGATCGGAAACACCATATATTTT
CDR3: CASSKGTGIGNTIYF

size: many
V: TRBV20-1
D: NA
J: TRBJ1-2
DNA: TGCAGTGCTATTCCTATCTACACCTTC
CDR3: CSAIPIYTF

size: many
V: TRBV20-1
D: NA
J: TRBJ1-6
DNA: TGCAGTGCTAGGTCCGGAAGGCGTTCACCCCTCCACTTT
CDR3: CSARSGRRSPLHF

size: NA
V: TRBV28
D: NA
J: TRBJ2-1
DNA: TGTGCCAGCAGTTTAACCCCCGCGCTACCCTCCTACAATGAGCAGTTCTTC
CDR3: CASSLTPALPSYNEQFF

size: many
V: TRBV24-1
D: NA
J: TRBJ2-2
DNA: TGTGCCACCAGTGATTTCCGGGGCGCAACCGGGGAGCTGTTTTTT
CDR3: CATSDFRGATGELFF